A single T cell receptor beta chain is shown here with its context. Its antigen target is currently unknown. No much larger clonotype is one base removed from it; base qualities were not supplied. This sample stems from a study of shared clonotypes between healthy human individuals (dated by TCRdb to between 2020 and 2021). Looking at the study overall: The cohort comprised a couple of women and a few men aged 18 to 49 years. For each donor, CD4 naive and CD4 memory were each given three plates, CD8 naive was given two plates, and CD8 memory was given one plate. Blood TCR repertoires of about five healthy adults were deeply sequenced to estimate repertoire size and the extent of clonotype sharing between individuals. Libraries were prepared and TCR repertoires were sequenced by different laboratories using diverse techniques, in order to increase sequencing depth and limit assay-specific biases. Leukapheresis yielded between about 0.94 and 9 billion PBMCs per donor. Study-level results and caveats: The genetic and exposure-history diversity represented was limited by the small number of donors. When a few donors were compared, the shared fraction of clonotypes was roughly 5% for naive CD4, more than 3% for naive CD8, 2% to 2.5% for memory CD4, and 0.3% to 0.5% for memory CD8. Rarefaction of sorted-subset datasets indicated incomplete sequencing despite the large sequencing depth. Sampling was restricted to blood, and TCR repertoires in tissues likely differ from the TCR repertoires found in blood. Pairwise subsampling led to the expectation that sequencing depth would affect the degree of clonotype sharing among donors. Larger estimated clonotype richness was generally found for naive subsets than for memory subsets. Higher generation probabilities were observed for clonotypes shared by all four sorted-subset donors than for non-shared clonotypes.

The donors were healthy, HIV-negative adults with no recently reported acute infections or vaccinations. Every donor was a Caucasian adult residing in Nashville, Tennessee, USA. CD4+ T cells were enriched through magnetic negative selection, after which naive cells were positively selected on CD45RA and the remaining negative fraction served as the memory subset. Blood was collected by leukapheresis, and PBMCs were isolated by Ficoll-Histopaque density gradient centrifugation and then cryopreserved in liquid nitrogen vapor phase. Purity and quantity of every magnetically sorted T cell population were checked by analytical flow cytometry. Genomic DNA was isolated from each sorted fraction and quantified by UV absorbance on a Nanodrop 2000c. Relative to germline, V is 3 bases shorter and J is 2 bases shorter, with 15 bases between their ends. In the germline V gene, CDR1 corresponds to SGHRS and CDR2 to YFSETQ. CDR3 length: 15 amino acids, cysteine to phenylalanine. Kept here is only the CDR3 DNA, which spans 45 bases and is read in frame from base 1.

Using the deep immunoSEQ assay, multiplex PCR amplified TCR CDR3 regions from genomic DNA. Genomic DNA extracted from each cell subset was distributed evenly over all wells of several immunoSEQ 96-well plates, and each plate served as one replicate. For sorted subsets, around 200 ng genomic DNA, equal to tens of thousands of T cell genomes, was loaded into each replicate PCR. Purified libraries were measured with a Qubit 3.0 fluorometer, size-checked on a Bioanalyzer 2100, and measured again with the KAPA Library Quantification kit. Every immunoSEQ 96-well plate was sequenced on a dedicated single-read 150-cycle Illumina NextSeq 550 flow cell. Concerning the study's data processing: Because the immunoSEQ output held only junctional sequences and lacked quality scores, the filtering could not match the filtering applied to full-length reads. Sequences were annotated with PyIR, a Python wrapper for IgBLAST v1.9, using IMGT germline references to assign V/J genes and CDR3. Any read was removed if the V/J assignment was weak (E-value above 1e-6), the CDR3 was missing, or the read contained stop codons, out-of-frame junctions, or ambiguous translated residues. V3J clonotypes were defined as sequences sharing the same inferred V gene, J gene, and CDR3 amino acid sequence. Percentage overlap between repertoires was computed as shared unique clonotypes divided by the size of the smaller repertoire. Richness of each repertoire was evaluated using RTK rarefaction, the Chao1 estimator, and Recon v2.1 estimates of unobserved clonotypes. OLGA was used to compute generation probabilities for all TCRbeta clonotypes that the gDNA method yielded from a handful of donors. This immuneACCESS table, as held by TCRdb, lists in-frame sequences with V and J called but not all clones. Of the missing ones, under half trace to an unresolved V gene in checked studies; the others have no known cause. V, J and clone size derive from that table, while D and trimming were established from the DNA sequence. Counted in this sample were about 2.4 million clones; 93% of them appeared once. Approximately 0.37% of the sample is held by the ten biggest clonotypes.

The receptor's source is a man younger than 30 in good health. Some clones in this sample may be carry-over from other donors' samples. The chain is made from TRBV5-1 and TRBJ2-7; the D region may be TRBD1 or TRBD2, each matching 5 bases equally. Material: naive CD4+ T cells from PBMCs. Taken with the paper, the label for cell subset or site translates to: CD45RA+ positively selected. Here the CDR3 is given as CASSSGPLNTYEQYF. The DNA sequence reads TGCGCCAGCAGCTCGGGACCACTTAACACCTACGAGCAGTACTTC.